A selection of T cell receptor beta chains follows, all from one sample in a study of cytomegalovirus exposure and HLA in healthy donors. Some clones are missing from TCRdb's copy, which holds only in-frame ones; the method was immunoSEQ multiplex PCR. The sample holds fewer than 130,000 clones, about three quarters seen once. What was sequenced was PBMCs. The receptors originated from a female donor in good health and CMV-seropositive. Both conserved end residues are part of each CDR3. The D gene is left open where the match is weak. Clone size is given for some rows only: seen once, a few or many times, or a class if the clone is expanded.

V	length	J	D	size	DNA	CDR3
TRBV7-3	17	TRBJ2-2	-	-	TGTGCCAGCAGCTTAGAGTTGGATAGGGGAGGCACCGGGGAGCTGTTTTTT	CASSLELDRGGTGELFF
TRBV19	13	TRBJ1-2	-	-	TGTGCCAGTAGTTCCCACGGGAACTATGGCTACACCTTC	CASSSHGNYGYTF
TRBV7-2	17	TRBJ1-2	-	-	TGTGCCAGCAGCTTTTCGCCAGGGGCCGTCTTAAACTATGGCTACACCTTC	CASSFSPGAVLNYGYTF
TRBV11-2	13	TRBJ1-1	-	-	TGTGCCAGCAGCTCCTACAGGAACACTGAAGCTTTCTTT	CASSSYRNTEAFF
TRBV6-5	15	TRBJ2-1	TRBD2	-	TGTGCCAGCAGTTACTGGCTAGCGGGGGATAATGAGCAGTTCTTC	CASSYWLAGDNEQFF
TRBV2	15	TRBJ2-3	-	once	TGTGCCAGCATCTTATCGGGATTGGGCGCAGATACGCAGTATTTT	CASILSGLGADTQYF
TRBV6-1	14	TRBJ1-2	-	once	TGTGCCAGCAGTGAGTTTACAGGGACTATGGGCTACACCTTC	CASSEFTGTMGYTF
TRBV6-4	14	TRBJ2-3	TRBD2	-	TGTGCCAGCCGGGATAGCGGGAGCACAGATACGCAGTATTTT	CASRDSGSTDTQYF
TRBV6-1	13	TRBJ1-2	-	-	TGTGCCACCAGGACAGATTTTGACTATGGCTACACCTTC	CATRTDFDYGYTF
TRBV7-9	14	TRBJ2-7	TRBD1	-	TGTGCCAGCAGCTTCGACAGGGGGCTCTACGAGCAGTACTTC	CASSFDRGLYEQYF
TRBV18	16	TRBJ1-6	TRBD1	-	TGTGCCAGCTCACCACCGGACAGGGGGCGGGGATCACCCCTCCACTTT	CASSPPDRGRGSPLHF
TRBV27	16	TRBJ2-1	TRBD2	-	TGTGCCAGCAGTTTGAGTGCGGGGGAGTCCAGCATTGAGCAGTTCTTC	CASSLSAGESSIEQFF
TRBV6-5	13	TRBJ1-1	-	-	TGTGCCAGCAGTTACTCGAAAGGGGCAGTGGCTTTCTTT	CASSYSKGAVAFF
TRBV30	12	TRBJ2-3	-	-	TGTGCCTGGGGGGCCTTAACAGATACGCAGTATTTT	CAWGALTDTQYF
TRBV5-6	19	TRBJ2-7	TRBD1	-	TGTGCCAGCAGCGACGTGGTAGGGGGCGGAGGCCTAAGCTCCTACGAGCAGTACTTC	CASSDVVGGGGLSSYEQYF